Shown below are 22 T cell receptor beta chains from a single sample sequenced in a study of T-cell reconstitution after alpha-beta-depleted transplantation in children. Unique molecular identifiers were incorporated when the TCRbeta library was constructed. TCRdb re-derived calls from the PCR reads in MiXCR, one entry per CDR3 protein. This sample has fewer than 750,000 distinct CDR3 sequences, with more than 20% found just once. The source was PBMCs, collected before TCRalphabeta/CD19-depleted stem cell transplant. These receptors originate from a boy younger than two with Wiskott-Aldrich syndrome, due to receive a stem cell transplant.

The CDR3 region is CASSSWTSGPLRHFF. The CDR3 DNA sequence: TGTGCCAGCAGTTCTTGGACTAGCGGCCCCCTTAGGCATTTCTTC. The chain employs TRBV6-2 or TRBV6-3 and TRBJ2-1, with 10 bases fitting TRBD2. The trim removed 4 bases at V and 16 bases at J, leaving 16 bases unmatched. Germline CDR1 reads MNHEY; CDR2 reads SVGEGT. CDR3 length: 15 residues.

Written as DNA, the CDR3 is TGTGCCAGTACAACAGGGCCCACCGGGGAGCTGTTTTTT. Its protein is CASTTGPTGELFF. The V gene is TRBV19, the J gene TRBJ2-2; TRBD1 might be the D (6 bases). Germline CDR1 and CDR2: LNHDA and SQIVND (reference sequence). V gave up 7 bases and J gave up 4 bases, with 10 bases separating them. The CDR3 sequence is 13 residues long.

CDR3 nucleotides: TGTGCCAGCAGTTTCGGTTTTGCGGACAATGAGCAGTTCTTC. Its protein is CASSFGFADNEQFF. The chain is built from TRBV12-3 or TRBV12-4 and TRBJ2-1; D call uncertain. With 3 bases removed from V and 5 bases from J, the gap between germline ends came to 11 bases. The CDR3 contains 14 residues.

The chain employs TRBV5-1 and TRBJ2-2; 11 bases map to TRBD2. Germline-derived CDR1 and CDR2 are SGHRS and YFSETQ. Trimming at V came to 2 bases and at J to 7 bases, leaving 7 bases not matched to a gene. The CDR3 covers 16 residues. Here the CDR3 reads CASSFASGRIIGELFF. The DNA of the CDR3 is TGCGCCAGCAGCTTTGCTAGCGGGAGGATTATCGGGGAGCTGTTTTTT.

This clonotype showed up just a few times. This chain connects TRBV5-1 to TRBJ1-6; D gene ambiguous. CDR3 length: 13 residues. CDR1 SGHRS and CDR2 YFSETQ come from the germline V gene. The V and J ends lost 0 bases and 5 bases respectively, with 3 bases between them. As DNA, the CDR3 is TGCGCCAGCAGCTTGGAAAATAATTCACCCCTCCACTTT. Encoded protein: CASSLENNSPLHF.

V usage is TRBV7-8 and J usage is TRBJ2-1, with D tentatively TRBD2 (5 bases). The CDR3 loop spans 15 amino acids. Between the trimmed V and J ends, which lost 1 base and 5 bases, there was a span of 12 bases. CDR1 and CDR2 from the germline V gene are SGHVS and FQNEAQ. Here the CDR3 reads CASSLDGNAHNEQFF. The CDR3 DNA reads as TGTGCCAGCAGCTTAGACGGGAACGCCCACAATGAGCAGTTCTTC.

The chain recombines TRBV5-1 with TRBJ2-1, with D uncertain. CDR1 SGHRS and CDR2 YFSETQ come from the germline V gene. With 0 bases removed from V and 12 bases from J, the gap between germline ends came to 13 bases. The CDR3 runs to 13 residues. CDR3 sequence: CASSLDTGTRQFF. CDR3 nucleotides: TGCGCCAGCAGCTTGGATACCGGCACAAGGCAGTTCTTC.

This CDR3 is CASSQEYVWGGSGELFF. Here the CDR3 DNA reads TGCGCCAGCAGCCAAGAATACGTATGGGGGGGTTCCGGGGAGCTGTTTTTT. V is TRBV4-1 and J is TRBJ2-2; 7 positions match TRBD2. The CDR3 contains 17 residues. The trim removed 0 bases at V and 6 bases at J, leaving 10 bases unmatched. Germline V gives CDR1 MGHRA, CDR2 YSYEKL.

This clonotype was seen a few times. The CDR3 loop reads CASSVDPGTGEQYF. In nucleotides, the CDR3 is TGTGCCAGCAGCGTAGACCCCGGGACAGGGGAGCAGTACTTC. This sequence joins TRBV9 and TRBJ2-7; 9 bases match TRBD1. The CDR3 has 14 amino acids. With V trimmed by 0 bases and J by 7 bases, 5 bases remained unmatched. Per germline, CDR1 SGDLS and CDR2 YYNGEE.

This clonotype has only a few counts. V gene TRBV6-6 combines with J gene TRBJ1-1; no clear D gene. Per germline, CDR1 MNHNY and CDR2 SVGAGI (reference sequence). Trimming removed 6 bases at V and 1 base at J, with 6 bases between. This CDR3 has 12 residues. CDR3 bases: TGTGCCAGCAGCGGGAAGAACACTGAAGCTTTCTTT. The encoded protein is CASSGKNTEAFF.

V usage is TRBV28 and J usage is TRBJ1-5, with TRBD1 matching over 11 bases. This CDR3 has 16 amino acids. J gave up 4 bases and V 5 bases, and 7 bases lay outside the gene matches. Germline-derived CDR1 and CDR2 are MDHEN and SYDVKM. CDR3 amino acids: CASSPRDRGENQPQHF. The CDR3 nucleotides are TGTGCCAGCAGTCCCCGGGACAGGGGGGAAAATCAGCCCCAGCATTTT.

The J gene is TRBJ2-3, the V gene TRBV7-8; TRBD2 matches at 9 bases. The CDR3 is 15 amino acids. Unmatched junction bases numbered 5, after V lost 3 bases and J lost 4 bases. Germline V lookup: CDR1 SGHVS, CDR2 FQNEAQ. CDR3 bases: TGTGCCAGCAGCTTTTTTAGCGGGAGTTCAGATACGCAGTATTTT. Translating it yields CASSFFSGSSDTQYF.

V is TRBV15 and J is TRBJ1-1; D gene ambiguous. This CDR3 is 15 amino acids long. V was pared by 4 bases and J by 1 base, with 13 bases between. Germline values: CDR1 LNHNV, CDR2 YYDKDF (reference sequence). The CDR3 nucleotides read TGTGCCACCAGCACCCGTTGGACGGCGAACACTGAAGCTTTCTTT. Translated: CATSTRWTANTEAFF.

The J gene is TRBJ2-3, the V gene TRBV7-2, with 8 bases matching TRBD2. This CDR3 is built from 17 residues. Germline-derived CDR1 and CDR2 are SGHTA and FQGNSA. The trim removed 2 bases at V and 2 bases at J, leaving 9 bases unmatched. CDR3 amino acids: CASSLTRASGLTDTQYF. For the CDR3, the DNA is TGTGCCAGCAGCTTAACTCGGGCTAGCGGGCTCACAGATACGCAGTATTTT.

The table lists this clonotype with a few counts. V and J are TRBV2 and TRBJ2-1, with a possible D match to TRBD1 (6 bases). Germline V gives CDR1 SNHLY, CDR2 FYNNEI. The V gene lost 5 bases and the J gene lost 7 bases, with 12 bases spanning the gap. There are 13 residues in the CDR3. CDR3 in amino acids: CASSPLQGNEQFF. In nucleotides, the CDR3 is TGTGCCAGCAGTCCACTTCAGGGGAATGAGCAGTTCTTC.

This clonotype appeared many times. The chain joins TRBV7-2 to TRBJ2-2; D may match TRBD1 or TRBD2 (5 bases each). Per germline, CDR1 SGHTA and CDR2 FQGNSA. V shed 6 bases and J shed 9 bases, with 11 bases lying between them. The CDR3 runs to 12 residues. The CDR3 protein is CASRFTGRELFF. Here the CDR3 DNA reads TGTGCCAGCAGATTTACGGGGCGGGAGCTGTTTTTT.

The chain employs TRBV27 and TRBJ2-1; 11 positions agree with TRBD2. The trim removed 1 base at V and 7 bases at J, leaving 6 bases unmatched. Germline-derived CDR1 and CDR2 are MNHEY and SMNVEV (reference sequence). This CDR3 comprises 16 residues. The CDR3 DNA reads as TGTGCCAGCAGTTTATTGAACGTAGCGGGGGGGAATGAGCAGTTCTTC. It codes for CASSLLNVAGGNEQFF.

The V gene is TRBV25-1, the J gene TRBJ2-7; no clear D gene. CDR1 and CDR2 (germline): MGHDK, SYGVNS. This CDR3 has 14 residues. Trimming shortened V by 0 bases and J by 3 bases, and 9 bases separated the two germline ends. Here the CDR3 reads CASSEYYKNYEQYF. CDR3 coding DNA: TGTGCCAGCAGTGAATACTATAAGAACTACGAGCAGTACTTC.

The chain carries TRBV5-1 and TRBJ1-6; D is perhaps TRBD1 (5 bases). Trimming took off 1 base at V and 4 bases at J, with 9 bases between the two ends. The CDR3 has 15 residues. Germline-derived CDR1 and CDR2 are SGHRS and YFSETQ. DNA of the CDR3: TGCGCCAGCAGCTTGATGGGACGGTATAATTCACCCCTCCACTTT. Translation: CASSLMGRYNSPLHF.

The chain employs TRBV20-1 and TRBJ1-1, with 7 nucleotides matching TRBD1. Trimming took 4 bases from V and 4 from J; bases not matched to a gene: 9. This CDR3 contains 14 residues. CDR1 is DFQATT and CDR2 is SNEGSKA in the germline V gene (reference sequence). CDR3 bases: TGCAGTGCTACCTATTCAGGGGGAAGCACTGAAGCTTTCTTT. This gives the protein CSATYSGGSTEAFF.

The V call is TRBV5-1, the J call TRBJ2-7, with 9 bases lining up with TRBD2. Germline V gene sequence: CDR1 SGHRS, CDR2 YFSETQ. The CDR3 spans 16 residues. The J segment lost 0 bases and the V segment lost 1 base, leaving 5 bases of the junction unmatched. The CDR3 protein is CASSLLASGNSYEQYF. The CDR3 nucleotides read TGCGCCAGCAGCTTGTTAGCTAGCGGGAACTCCTACGAGCAGTACTTC.

V and J are TRBV7-2 and TRBJ2-2; 14 positions match TRBD2. V lost 2 bases, J lost 6 bases, and 2 bases stayed unmatched. Per germline, CDR1 SGHTA and CDR2 FQGNSA. CDR3 length equals 16 residues. CDR3 sequence: CASSLRLAGGAGELFF. DNA for the CDR3: TGTGCCAGCAGCTTAAGACTAGCGGGAGGGGCCGGGGAGCTGTTTTTT. Full variable domain (outside the CDR3, taken from reference TRBV7-2 and TRBJ2-2): GAGVSQSPSNKVTEKGKDVELRCDPISGHTALYWYRQSLGQGLEFLIYFQGNSAPDKSGLPSDRFSAERTGGSVSTLTIQRTQQEDSAVYLCASSLRLAGGAGELFFGEGSRLTVL.